The rows below give T cell receptor beta chains drawn from one sample of a study of T cells after yellow fever vaccination. From the 5' RACE reads, TCRdb called clonotypes with MiXCR, one entry per CDR3 protein. Of 200,000 to 300,000 distinct CDR3 sequences in the sample, 3.6% are singletons; the top ten hold around 20%. This specimen was PBMCs, taken 15 days after the yellow fever booster vaccination. The source is a man younger than 30 who received the YFV17D yellow fever vaccine. Each CDR3 is given with its conserved first and last residue. The order of the fields is J gene, clone size, D gene, V gene, CDR3 DNA, CDR3 protein. D genes are given only for firm matches. Expanded clones are given a class, and other clones once, few, many or no size at all.

J gene: TRBJ2-6
clone size: many
D gene: TRBD1
V gene: TRBV5-1
CDR3 DNA: TGCGCCAGCAGCTTGGAAGGACAGGGGGCGCGGTGGTCTGGGGCCAACGTCCTGACTTTC
CDR3 protein: CASSLEGQGARWSGANVLTF

J gene: TRBJ1-5
clone size: many
D gene: NA
V gene: TRBV3-1
CDR3 DNA: TGTGCCAGCAGCCAAGGATGGGCAGGAAATCAGCCCCAGCATTTT
CDR3 protein: CASSQGWAGNQPQHF

J gene: TRBJ2-3
clone size: NA
D gene: NA
V gene: TRBV15
CDR3 DNA: TGTGCCACCAGCGGCGACTTAGATACGCAGTATTTT
CDR3 protein: CATSGDLDTQYF

J gene: TRBJ2-7
clone size: few
D gene: TRBD1
V gene: TRBV4-1
CDR3 DNA: TGCGCCAGCAGCCCCACGGGACAGGGGGTTATCTACGAGCAGTACTTC
CDR3 protein: CASSPTGQGVIYEQYF

J gene: TRBJ2-5
clone size: many
D gene: NA
V gene: TRBV5-1
CDR3 DNA: TGCGCCAGCAGCTTGGACGGGACTCCAGGGACCCAGTACTTC
CDR3 protein: CASSLDGTPGTQYF

J gene: TRBJ2-1
clone size: many
D gene: TRBD2
V gene: TRBV20-1
CDR3 DNA: TGCAGTGCTAAACTAGCGGGGGGGCCTAAGGAGCAGTTCTTC
CDR3 protein: CSAKLAGGPKEQFF

J gene: TRBJ2-3
clone size: many
D gene: NA
V gene: TRBV12-3/TRBV12-4
CDR3 DNA: TGTGCCAGCAGTTTAGCGACCGGGCCCTGGGGAACAGATACGCAGTATTTT
CDR3 protein: CASSLATGPWGTDTQYF

J gene: TRBJ2-1
clone size: many
D gene: TRBD1
V gene: TRBV12-3/TRBV12-4
CDR3 DNA: TGTGCCAGCAGTTTAAGGGGACAGGGTAGGAATGAGCAGTTCTTC
CDR3 protein: CASSLRGQGRNEQFF

J gene: TRBJ1-6
clone size: many
D gene: NA
V gene: TRBV6-2/TRBV6-3
CDR3 DNA: TGTGCCAGCAGTTACTCGAATTCACCCCTCCACTTT
CDR3 protein: CASSYSNSPLHF

J gene: TRBJ2-2
clone size: many
D gene: NA
V gene: TRBV19
CDR3 DNA: TGTGCCAGTATGAGGGCGCCGAACACCGGGGAGCTGTTTTTT
CDR3 protein: CASMRAPNTGELFF

J gene: TRBJ1-1
clone size: many
D gene: NA
V gene: TRBV20-1
CDR3 DNA: TGCAGGGGGACGTCTGGGGGACCTGAAGCTTTCTTT
CDR3 protein: CRGTSGGPEAFF

J gene: TRBJ2-1
clone size: many
D gene: TRBD2
V gene: TRBV20-1
CDR3 DNA: TGCAGTGCGGACTGGACTAGCGGGGGGGCTGGTGAGCAGTTCTTC
CDR3 protein: CSADWTSGGAGEQFF

J gene: TRBJ2-3
clone size: many
D gene: NA
V gene: TRBV28
CDR3 DNA: TGTGCCAGCAGCCCAGGGGCGCTACATACAGATACGCAGTATTTT
CDR3 protein: CASSPGALHTDTQYF

J gene: TRBJ2-7
clone size: many
D gene: NA
V gene: TRBV7-2
CDR3 DNA: TGTGCCAGCAGCTTCGTTTTGGGCTCTTACTACGAGCAGTACTTC
CDR3 protein: CASSFVLGSYYEQYF

J gene: TRBJ2-2
clone size: many
D gene: NA
V gene: TRBV4-2
CDR3 DNA: TGTGCCAGCAGCCCAAGACAGGCGAGAGACACCGGGGAGCTGTTTTTT
CDR3 protein: CASSPRQARDTGELFF

J gene: TRBJ2-6
clone size: NA
D gene: NA
V gene: TRBV6-2/TRBV6-3
CDR3 DNA: TGTGCCAGCGGCCGCGCGTGGGCTGGGGCCAACGTCCTGACTTTC
CDR3 protein: CASGRAWAGANVLTF

J gene: TRBJ2-1
clone size: NA
D gene: TRBD2
V gene: TRBV10-3
CDR3 DNA: TGTGCCATCAGCGAGGGGTGGGGGGGGAGCTCCTACAATGAGCAGTTCTTC
CDR3 protein: CAISEGWGGSSYNEQFF

J gene: TRBJ2-7
clone size: many
D gene: TRBD1
V gene: TRBV7-6
CDR3 DNA: TGTGCCAGCAGCTTTGGACAGGCTTCCTACGAGCAGTACTTC
CDR3 protein: CASSFGQASYEQYF

J gene: TRBJ2-1
clone size: many
D gene: TRBD2
V gene: TRBV14
CDR3 DNA: TGTGCCAGCAGCCAACCCTTGGGACTAGCGAATAATGAGCAGTTCTTC
CDR3 protein: CASSQPLGLANNEQFF

J gene: TRBJ2-2
clone size: many
D gene: NA
V gene: TRBV3-1
CDR3 DNA: TGTGCCAGCAGCCAGCAACAAACGAACACCGGGGAGCTGTTTTTT
CDR3 protein: CASSQQQTNTGELFF

J gene: TRBJ1-2
clone size: many
D gene: NA
V gene: TRBV5-1
CDR3 DNA: TGCGCCAGCAGCTTGGAGGCAGGTTATGGCTACACCTTC
CDR3 protein: CASSLEAGYGYTF

J gene: TRBJ1-2
clone size: many
D gene: TRBD1
V gene: TRBV15
CDR3 DNA: TGTGCCACCAGCAAGTCGACAGGGGAATATGGCTACACCTTC
CDR3 protein: CATSKSTGEYGYTF

J gene: TRBJ1-1
clone size: many
D gene: NA
V gene: TRBV7-6
CDR3 DNA: TGTGCCAGCAGCTTTCAACAGGGCGAAAGGAACACTGAAGCTTTCTTT
CDR3 protein: CASSFQQGERNTEAFF

J gene: TRBJ2-1
clone size: many
D gene: NA
V gene: TRBV5-1
CDR3 DNA: TGCGCCAGCAGAAGAAAGTTTAGGAATGAGCAGTTCTTC
CDR3 protein: CASRRKFRNEQFF

J gene: TRBJ1-6
clone size: NA
D gene: NA
V gene: TRBV18
CDR3 DNA: TGTGCCAGCTCACCACACTATAATTCACCCCTCCACTTT
CDR3 protein: CASSPHYNSPLHF